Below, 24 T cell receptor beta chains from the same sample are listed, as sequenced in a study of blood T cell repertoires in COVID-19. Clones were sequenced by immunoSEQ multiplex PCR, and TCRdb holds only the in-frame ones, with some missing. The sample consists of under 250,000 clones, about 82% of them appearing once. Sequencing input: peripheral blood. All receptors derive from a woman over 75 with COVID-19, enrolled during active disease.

Here the CDR3 reads CASSLKSGGYNEQFF. In DNA, the CDR3 is TGTGCCAGCAGTCTCAAGAGCGGGGGATACAATGAGCAGTTCTTC. The V call is TRBV2, the J call TRBJ2-1, with 8 positions matching TRBD2. The CDR3 length is 15 residues. Germline CDR1 SNHLY, CDR2 FYNNEI. J was trimmed by 4 bases and V by 5 bases; bases with no gene match: 7.

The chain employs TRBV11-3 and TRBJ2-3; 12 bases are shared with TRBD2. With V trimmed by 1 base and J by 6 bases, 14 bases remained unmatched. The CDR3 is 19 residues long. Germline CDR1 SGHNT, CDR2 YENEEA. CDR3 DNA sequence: TGTGCCAGCAGCTTAGCCTCGAGGACTAGCGGGGCCAGGGGCGATACGCAGTATTTT. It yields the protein CASSLASRTSGARGDTQYF.

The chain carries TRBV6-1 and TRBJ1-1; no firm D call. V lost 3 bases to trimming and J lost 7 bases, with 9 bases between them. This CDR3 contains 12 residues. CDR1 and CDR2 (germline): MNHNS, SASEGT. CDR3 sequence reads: CASSENRYEAFF. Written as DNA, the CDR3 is TGTGCCAGCAGTGAGAACCGCTATGAAGCTTTCTTT.

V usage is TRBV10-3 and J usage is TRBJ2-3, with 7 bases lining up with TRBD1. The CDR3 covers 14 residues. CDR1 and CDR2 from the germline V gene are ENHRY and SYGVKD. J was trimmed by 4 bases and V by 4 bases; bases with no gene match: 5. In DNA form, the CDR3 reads TGTGCCATCAGTGCCCTCCAGGGGGCAGATACGCAGTATTTT. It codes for CAISALQGADTQYF.

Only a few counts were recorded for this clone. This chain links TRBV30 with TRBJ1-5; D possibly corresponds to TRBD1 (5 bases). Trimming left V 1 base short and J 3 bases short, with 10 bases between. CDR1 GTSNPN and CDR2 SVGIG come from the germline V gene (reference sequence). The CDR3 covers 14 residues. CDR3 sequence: CAWSGEGDNQPQHF. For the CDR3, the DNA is TGTGCCTGGAGTGGCGAAGGGGACAATCAGCCCCAGCATTTT.

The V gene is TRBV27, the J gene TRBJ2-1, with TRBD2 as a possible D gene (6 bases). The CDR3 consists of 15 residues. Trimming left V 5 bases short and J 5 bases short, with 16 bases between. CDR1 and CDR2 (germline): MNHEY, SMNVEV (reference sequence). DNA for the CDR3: TGTGCCAGCAGTGTAGACCCCGGGACTCACAATGAGCAGTTCTTC. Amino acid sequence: CASSVDPGTHNEQFF.

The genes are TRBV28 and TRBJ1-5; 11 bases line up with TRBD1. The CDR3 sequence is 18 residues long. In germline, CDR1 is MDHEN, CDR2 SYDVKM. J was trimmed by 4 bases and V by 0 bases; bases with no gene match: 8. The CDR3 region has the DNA TGTGCCAGCAGTTTATGGAGGGGGACAGGGGGAAGAAATCAGCCCCAGCATTTT. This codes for CASSLWRGTGGRNQPQHF.

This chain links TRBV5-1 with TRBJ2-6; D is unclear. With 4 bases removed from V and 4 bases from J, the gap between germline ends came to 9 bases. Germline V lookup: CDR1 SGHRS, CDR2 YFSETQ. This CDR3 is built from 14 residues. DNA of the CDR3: TGCGCCAGCAGCCCCATGGCCGGGGCCAACGTCCTGACTTTC. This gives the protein CASSPMAGANVLTF.

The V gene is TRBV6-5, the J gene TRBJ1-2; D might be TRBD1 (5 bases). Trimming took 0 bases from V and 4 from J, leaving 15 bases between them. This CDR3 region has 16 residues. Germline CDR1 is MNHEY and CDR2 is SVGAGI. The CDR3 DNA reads TGTGCCAGCAGTTACTCGAAAGGCAGGGCAGGCTATGGCTACACCTTC. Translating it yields CASSYSKGRAGYGYTF.

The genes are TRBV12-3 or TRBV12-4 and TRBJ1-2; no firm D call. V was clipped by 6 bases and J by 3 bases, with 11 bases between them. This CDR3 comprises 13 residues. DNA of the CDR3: TGTGCCAGCAGGCTCGGGGATCACTATGGCTACACCTTC. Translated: CASRLGDHYGYTF.

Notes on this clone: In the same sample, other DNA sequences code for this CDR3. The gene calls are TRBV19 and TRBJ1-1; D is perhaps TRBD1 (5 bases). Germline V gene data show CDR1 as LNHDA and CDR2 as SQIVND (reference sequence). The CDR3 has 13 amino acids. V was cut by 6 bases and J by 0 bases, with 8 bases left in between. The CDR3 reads CASRDTLNTEAFF. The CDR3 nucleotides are TGTGCCAGTAGGGACACCTTGAACACTGAAGCTTTCTTT. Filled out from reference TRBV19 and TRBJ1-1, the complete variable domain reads DGGITQSPKYLFRKEGQNVTLSCEQNLNHDAMYWYRQDPGQGLRLIYYSQIVNDFQKGDIAEGYSVSREKKESFPLTVTSAQKNPTAFYLCASRDTLNTEAFFGQGTRLTVV.

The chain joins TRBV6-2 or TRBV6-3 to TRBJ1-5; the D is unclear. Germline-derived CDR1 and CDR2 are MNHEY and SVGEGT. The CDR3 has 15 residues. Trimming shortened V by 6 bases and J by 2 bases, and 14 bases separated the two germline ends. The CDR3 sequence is CASSPGPPGNQPQHF. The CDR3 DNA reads TGTGCCAGCAGCCCGGGCCCGCCGGGCAATCAGCCCCAGCATTTT.

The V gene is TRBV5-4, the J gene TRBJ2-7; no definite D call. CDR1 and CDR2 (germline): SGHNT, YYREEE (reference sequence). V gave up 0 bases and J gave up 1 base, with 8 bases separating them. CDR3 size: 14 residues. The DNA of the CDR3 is TGTGCCAGCAGCTTGGCCAGTATTTCCTACGAGCAGTACTTC. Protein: CASSLASISYEQYF.

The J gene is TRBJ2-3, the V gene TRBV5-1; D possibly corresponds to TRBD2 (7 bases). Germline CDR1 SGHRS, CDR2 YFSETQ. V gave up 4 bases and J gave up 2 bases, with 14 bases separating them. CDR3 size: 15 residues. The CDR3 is CASSEPGGHTDTQYF. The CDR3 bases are TGCGCCAGCAGCGAACCGGGGGGCCACACAGATACGCAGTATTTT.

CDR3: CARKTRGQSSGNTIYF. Here the CDR3 DNA reads TGTGCCAGAAAAACCAGGGGGCAGAGCTCTGGAAACACCATATATTTT. The rearrangement joins TRBV14 to TRBJ1-3, with 8 bases fitting TRBD1. The V and J ends lost 9 bases and 0 bases, in that order; junction bases with no gene match: 10. CDR3 size: 16 residues. The V gene's germline CDR1 is SGHDN and CDR2 FVKESK.

The CDR3 coding sequence is TGTGCCAGTAGTCTCGGGACAAATAGCAATCAGCCCCAGCATTTT. Translation gives CASSLGTNSNQPQHF. The rearrangement links TRBV19 to TRBJ1-5, with D tentatively TRBD1 (6 bases). Trimming shortened V by 5 bases and J by 0 bases, and 11 bases separated the two germline ends. Germline-derived CDR1 and CDR2 are LNHDA and SQIVND (reference sequence). The CDR3 is 15 amino acids.

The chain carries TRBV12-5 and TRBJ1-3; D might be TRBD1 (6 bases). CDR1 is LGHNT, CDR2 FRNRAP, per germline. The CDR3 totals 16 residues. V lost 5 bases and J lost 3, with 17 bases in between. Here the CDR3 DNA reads TGTGCTAGTGGTCCCGGGACATCCGGATTTGGAAACACCATATATTTT. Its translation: CASGPGTSGFGNTIYF.

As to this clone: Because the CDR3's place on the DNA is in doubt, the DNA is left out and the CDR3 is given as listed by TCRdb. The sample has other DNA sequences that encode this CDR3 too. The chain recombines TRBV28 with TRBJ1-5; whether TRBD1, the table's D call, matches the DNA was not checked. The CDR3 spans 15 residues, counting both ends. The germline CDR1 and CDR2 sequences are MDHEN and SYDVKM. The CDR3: CASSSGQGAGQPQHF.

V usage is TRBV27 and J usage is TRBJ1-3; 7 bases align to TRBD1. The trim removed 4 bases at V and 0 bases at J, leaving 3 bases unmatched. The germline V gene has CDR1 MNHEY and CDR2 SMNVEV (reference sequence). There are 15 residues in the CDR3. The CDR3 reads CASSSKGASGNTIYF. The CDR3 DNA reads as TGTGCCAGCAGTTCTAAGGGGGCCTCTGGAAACACCATATATTTT.

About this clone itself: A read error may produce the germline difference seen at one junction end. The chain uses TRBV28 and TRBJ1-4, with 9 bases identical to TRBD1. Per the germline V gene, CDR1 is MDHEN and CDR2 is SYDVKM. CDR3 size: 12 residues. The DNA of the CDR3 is TGTGCCAGCAGTTTGGGACAGGGATGGTTTGTTTTT. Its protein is CASSLGQGWFVF. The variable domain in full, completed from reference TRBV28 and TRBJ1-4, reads DVKVTQSSRYLVKRTGEKVFLECVQDMDHENMFWYRQDPGLGLRLIYFSYDVKMKEKGDIPEGYSVSREKKERFSLILESASTNQTSMYLCASSLGQGWFVFGSGTQLSVL.

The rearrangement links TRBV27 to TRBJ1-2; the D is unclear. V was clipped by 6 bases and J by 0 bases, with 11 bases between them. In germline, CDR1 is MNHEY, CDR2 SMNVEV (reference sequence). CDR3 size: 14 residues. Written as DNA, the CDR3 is TGTGCCAGCAGCTTGACAAGCTCTAACTATGGCTACACCTTC. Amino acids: CASSLTSSNYGYTF.

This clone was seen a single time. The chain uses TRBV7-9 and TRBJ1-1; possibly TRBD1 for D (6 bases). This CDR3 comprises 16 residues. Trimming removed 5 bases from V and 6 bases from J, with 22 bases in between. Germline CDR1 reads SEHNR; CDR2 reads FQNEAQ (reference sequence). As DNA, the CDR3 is TGTGCCAGCAGCCCCAATACCCATCCAGGGGATTCTGAAGCTTTCTTT. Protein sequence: CASSPNTHPGDSEAFF.

The CDR3 DNA reads as TGTGCCAGCAGTTTCGACAGGATAATGAACACTGAAGCTTTCTTT. Protein: CASSFDRIMNTEAFF. The J gene is TRBJ1-1, the V gene TRBV27; tentatively, D is TRBD1 (6 bases). Germline V gene lookup returns CDR1 MNHEY and CDR2 SMNVEV (reference sequence). With 3 bases removed from V and 0 bases from J, the gap between germline ends came to 11 bases. The CDR3 has 15 amino acids.

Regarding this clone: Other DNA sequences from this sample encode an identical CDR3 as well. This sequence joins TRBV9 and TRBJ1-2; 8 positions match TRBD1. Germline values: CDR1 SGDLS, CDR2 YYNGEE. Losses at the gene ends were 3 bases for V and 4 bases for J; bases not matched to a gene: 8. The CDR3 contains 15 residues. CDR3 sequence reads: CASSEGTGGVYGYTF. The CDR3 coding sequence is TGTGCCAGCAGCGAGGGAACAGGGGGGGTCTATGGCTACACCTTC.